This is a list of T cell receptor beta chains from one sample in a study of PD-L1 blockade in urothelial cancer. Repertoires were generated with immunoSEQ multiplex PCR, while TCRdb's copy carries only in-frame clones and drops some. This table holds about 86,000 clones, 70% to 90% found once. The input for sequencing was PBMCs, taken around atezolizumab (anti-PD-L1) treatment. These receptor sequences come from a man aged 55 to 70 with urothelial cancer. The CDR3 runs from the conserved cysteine through the conserved F or W.

j_gene: TRBJ2-1
v_gene: TRBV28
len: 17
CDR3aa: CASSFSRTSGSLAEQFF

j_gene: TRBJ2-5
v_gene: TRBV11-2
len: 15
CDR3aa: CASSLLTGIHETQYF

j_gene: TRBJ1-3
v_gene: TRBV7-2
len: 15
CDR3aa: CASSFRPGVGNTIYF

j_gene: TRBJ2-1
v_gene: TRBV27
len: 14
CDR3aa: CASRPGLLYNEQFF

j_gene: TRBJ2-3
v_gene: TRBV30
len: 15
CDR3aa: CAWSVSLGSTDTQYF

j_gene: TRBJ2-7
v_gene: TRBV20-1
len: 11
CDR3aa: CSNQGVEEQYF

j_gene: TRBJ2-6
v_gene: TRBV7-3
len: 20
CDR3aa: CASSPAGTRNLDSGANVLTF

j_gene: TRBJ1-2
v_gene: TRBV18
len: 13
CDR3aa: CASSPGDRGGYTF

j_gene: TRBJ2-7
v_gene: TRBV11-2
len: 15
CDR3aa: CASSLERGSSYEQYF

j_gene: TRBJ2-1
v_gene: TRBV5-1
len: 14
CDR3aa: CASSLDGIYNEQFF

j_gene: TRBJ1-5
v_gene: TRBV18
len: 14
CDR3aa: CASSPGQSNQPQHF

j_gene: TRBJ2-5
v_gene: TRBV28
len: 17
CDR3aa: CASSLKRGLGLQETQYF

j_gene: TRBJ1-5
v_gene: TRBV7-8
len: 13
CDR3aa: CASSTDSYQPQHF

j_gene: TRBJ1-1
v_gene: TRBV19
len: 13
CDR3aa: CASTTGGEAEAFF

j_gene: TRBJ1-4
v_gene: TRBV5-1
len: 13
CDR3aa: CASNRGPNEKLFF

j_gene: TRBJ2-1
v_gene: TRBV7-2
len: 15
CDR3aa: CASSAWTSGHNEQFF

j_gene: TRBJ2-7
v_gene: TRBV5-5
len: 14
CDR3aa: CASSLGSGSYEQYF

j_gene: TRBJ1-2
v_gene: TRBV5-1
len: 18
CDR3aa: CASSLRQFNRVIRYGYTF

j_gene: TRBJ1-6
v_gene: TRBV7-9
len: 14
CDR3aa: CASSFTLSDSPLHF

j_gene: TRBJ2-5
v_gene: TRBV7-9
len: 18
CDR3aa: CASTTDWAGVGAQETQYF

j_gene: TRBJ1-5
v_gene: TRBV29-1
len: 15
CDR3aa: CSVQLGGGINQPQHF

j_gene: TRBJ1-5
v_gene: TRBV2
len: 16
CDR3aa: CASSALGTGVGQPQHF

j_gene: TRBJ1-3
v_gene: TRBV7-3
len: 17
CDR3aa: CASSLTGQQGSGNTIYF

j_gene: TRBJ1-5
v_gene: TRBV6-5
len: 13
CDR3aa: CASTQGDDQPQHF

j_gene: TRBJ1-5
v_gene: TRBV2
len: 15
CDR3aa: CASSDQGWGNQPQHF

j_gene: TRBJ2-1
v_gene: TRBV7-9
len: 16
CDR3aa: CASSRLAGLSYNEQFF

j_gene: TRBJ1-3
v_gene: TRBV6-5
len: 15
CDR3aa: CASSYSGGSGNTIYF

j_gene: TRBJ1-2
v_gene: TRBV30
len: 13
CDR3aa: CAWSVLLNYGYTF

j_gene: TRBJ2-7
v_gene: TRBV27
len: 14
CDR3aa: CASSFSGLPYEQYF

j_gene: TRBJ2-3
v_gene: TRBV30
len: 18
CDR3aa: CAWSAPFQREIITDTQYF

j_gene: TRBJ1-5
v_gene: TRBV30
len: 14
CDR3aa: CAWSVQGSPQPQHF

j_gene: TRBJ2-7
v_gene: TRBV7-8
len: 15
CDR3aa: CASSLVTGGLSEQYF

j_gene: TRBJ2-1
v_gene: TRBV11-2
len: 15
CDR3aa: CASSLRTSGAPEQFF

j_gene: TRBJ2-1
v_gene: TRBV7-9
len: 14
CDR3aa: CASSFQAEWNEQFF

j_gene: TRBJ2-3
v_gene: TRBV7-3
len: 19
CDR3aa: CASSLSGFGGGRGTDTQYF

j_gene: TRBJ1-2
v_gene: TRBV6-1
len: 13
CDR3aa: CASREDRGYGYTF

j_gene: TRBJ2-1
v_gene: TRBV4-1
len: 15
CDR3aa: CASSHAGQGVNEQFF

j_gene: TRBJ2-7
v_gene: TRBV7-9
len: 15
CDR3aa: CASSLTQGGIYEQYF

j_gene: TRBJ1-4
v_gene: TRBV4-2
len: 16
CDR3aa: CASSQPGTGRNEKLFF

j_gene: TRBJ1-2
v_gene: TRBV19
len: 13
CDR3aa: CASSPAVDYGYTF

j_gene: TRBJ2-7
v_gene: TRBV4-1
len: 15
CDR3aa: CASSQGQGISYEQYF

j_gene: TRBJ1-2
v_gene: TRBV9
len: 14
CDR3aa: CASSVVGQINGYTF

j_gene: TRBJ1-3
v_gene: TRBV6-6
len: 15
CDR3aa: CASTSQGFTGNTIYF

j_gene: TRBJ2-5
v_gene: TRBV7-9
len: 15
CDR3aa: CASSYRQGLSETQYF

j_gene: TRBJ1-6
v_gene: TRBV7-8
len: 14
CDR3aa: CASSLRGPRSPLHF

j_gene: TRBJ2-1
v_gene: TRBV15
len: 17
CDR3aa: CATSRVRLAGHYNEQFF

j_gene: TRBJ2-7
v_gene: TRBV20-1
len: 11
CDR3aa: CSARDSYEQYF

j_gene: TRBJ2-7
v_gene: TRBV4-3
len: 13
CDR3aa: CASSQYRGYEQYF

j_gene: TRBJ1-2
v_gene: TRBV7-8
len: 14
CDR3aa: CASSSTRGSYGYTF

j_gene: TRBJ2-7
v_gene: TRBV19
len: 12
CDR3aa: CASSGSTYEQYF

j_gene: TRBJ2-5
v_gene: TRBV29-1
len: 17
CDR3aa: CSVVMGLAGAPQETQYF

j_gene: TRBJ1-1
v_gene: TRBV30
len: 14
CDR3aa: CAWSVFRRYTEAFF

j_gene: TRBJ1-2
v_gene: TRBV30
len: 12
CDR3aa: CAWSVGGRGYTF

j_gene: TRBJ1-1
v_gene: TRBV7-9
len: 13
CDR3aa: CASSSDRETEAFF

j_gene: TRBJ2-2
v_gene: TRBV4-1
len: 20
CDR3aa: CASSRKDETSGTINTGELFF

j_gene: TRBJ2-7
v_gene: TRBV28
len: 15
CDR3aa: CASSSVGTITYEQYF

j_gene: TRBJ2-7
v_gene: TRBV5-6
len: 12
CDR3aa: CASTLEGREQYF

j_gene: TRBJ1-2
v_gene: TRBV11-2
len: 14
CDR3aa: CASSSSGQAGGYTF

j_gene: TRBJ2-5
v_gene: TRBV5-4
len: 14
CDR3aa: CASSLSRQLETQYF